This T cell receptor (beta chain) was profiled in a study of blood T cells in healthy people across ages. The study, taken as a whole, reports: Estimates drawn from one million T cells were deemed to understate diversity. The long-lived group displayed more naive CD4+ cells, plus higher diversity, than the aged donors did.

A second PCR, run for about 7 to 11 cycles, used a sample-barcoded 5' primer plus a J-beta primer mix. Each sample yielded at least 3 million CDR3-containing paired-end reads. TCRdb processed the 5' RACE reads anew with MiXCR; each CDR3 protein has one entry. The repertoire has about a million distinct CDR3 sequences, 51% of them found once; the top ten carry 20% to 25%. As to this clonotype: No antigen is known for it.

This CDR3 is built from 16 residues. CDR1 MDHEN and CDR2 SYDVKM come from the germline V gene. V was trimmed by 3 bases and J by 3 bases, leaving 15 bases between them. The source of this sequence is a woman in her fifties or sixties in good health. The V gene is TRBV28, the J gene TRBJ2-1, with D possibly being TRBD2 (5 bases). The source material was blood. CDR3 protein: CASSLVGVRRYNEQFF. Here the CDR3 DNA reads TGTGCCAGCAGTTTGGTCGGGGTCAGGCGCTACAATGAGCAGTTCTTC.